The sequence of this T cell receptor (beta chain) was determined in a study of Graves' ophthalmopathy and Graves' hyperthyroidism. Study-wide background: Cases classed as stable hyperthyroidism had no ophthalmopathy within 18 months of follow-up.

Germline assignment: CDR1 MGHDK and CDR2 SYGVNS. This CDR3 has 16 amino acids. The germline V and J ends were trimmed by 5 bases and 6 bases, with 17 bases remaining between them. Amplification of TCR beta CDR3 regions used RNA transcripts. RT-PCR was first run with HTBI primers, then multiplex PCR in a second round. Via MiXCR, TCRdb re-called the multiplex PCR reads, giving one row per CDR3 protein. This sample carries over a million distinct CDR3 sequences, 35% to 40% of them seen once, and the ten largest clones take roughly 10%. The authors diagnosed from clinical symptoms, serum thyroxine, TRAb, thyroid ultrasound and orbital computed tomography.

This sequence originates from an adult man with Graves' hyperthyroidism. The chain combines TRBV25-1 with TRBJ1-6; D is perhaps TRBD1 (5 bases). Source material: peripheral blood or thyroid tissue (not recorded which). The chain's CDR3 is CASSYNKGTGNSPLHF. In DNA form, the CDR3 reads TGTGCCAGCAGTTACAACAAAGGGACGGGTAATTCACCCCTCCACTTT.